This TCR beta chain originates from a study of identical twins. With respect to this clonotype: Its antigen is unknown.

Broader study findings: Twins shared out-of-frame alpha sequences with excess low generation probability.

A single record per CDR3 protein comes from TCRdb applying MiXCR to the 5' RACE reads. The table shows just over 500,000 distinct CDR3 sequences, with 20% to 25% occurring only once. This CDR3 region has 15 residues. Trimming shortened V by 6 bases and J by 3 bases, and 15 bases separated the two germline ends. Per germline, CDR1 MNHEY and CDR2 SVGAGI. These data were likewise used in another study, on T cells expressing NK-cell markers. As that study records: A handful of donors showed these clonotypes also leading the CD3+CD56-NKG2C+ fraction.

This clonotype originated in a woman aged 18-30 years in good health. Material for sequencing was CD4+ T cells sorted from blood. V usage is TRBV6-5 and J usage is TRBJ1-5, with D uncertain. The CDR3 spells CASSYLGGTNQPQHF. As DNA, the CDR3 is TGTGCCAGCAGCTATCTGGGAGGAACCAATCAGCCCCAGCATTTT.